Each of the 3 T cell receptor beta chains below was sequenced from the same sample in a study of blood T cell repertoires in COVID-19. The table came from immunoSEQ multiplex PCR; TCRdb's copy has only in-frame clones and leaves some out. The sample has tens of thousands of clones, approximately 90% seen once. The sequenced material came from peripheral blood. These receptors were taken from a human donor in a cohort sampled during active COVID-19.

The CDR3 DNA reads as TGCGCCAGCAGCCTGACACTAGCGGGAGGGGGGGATGAGCAGTTCTTC. Translating gives CASSLTLAGGGDEQFF. The chain joins TRBV4-1 to TRBJ2-1; 13 bases map to TRBD2. The V gene end was trimmed by 4 bases and the J gene end by 8 bases; junction bases not matched to a gene: 8. This CDR3 comprises 16 residues. From germline, CDR1 is MGHRA and CDR2 YSYEKL.

The V and J genes are TRBV7-9 and TRBJ1-2; 10 nucleotides line up with TRBD1. Germline V gene lookup returns CDR1 SEHNR and CDR2 FQNEAQ (reference sequence). The CDR3 loop spans 15 amino acids. The V gene end was trimmed by 11 bases and the J gene end by 0 bases; junction bases not matched to a gene: 9. This CDR3 reads CALRGQGPPNYGYTF. Written as DNA, the CDR3 is TGTGCCCTCAGGGGACAGGGGCCCCCTAACTATGGCTACACCTTC.

A single count supports this clone. The chain uses TRBV27 and TRBJ1-1; 8 bases fit TRBD1. V trimming: 5 bases; J trimming: 1 base; junction bases outside the gene matches: 6. Germline lookup yields CDR1 MNHEY and CDR2 SMNVEV (reference sequence). This CDR3 has 15 amino acids. CDR3 bases: TGTGCCAGCAGTACCGAACAGGGGGGGAACACTGAAGCTTTCTTT. The encoded protein is CASSTEQGGNTEAFF.